The 23 T cell receptor beta chains listed next were all sequenced from one sample in a study of CD8+CD57+ T cells in acquired aplastic anemia. Genomic DNA provided the template from which TCR beta VDJ and CDR3 profiles were obtained. TCRdb re-analysed the reads in MiXCR, keeping a single row per CDR3 protein. The sample contains under 150,000 distinct CDR3 sequences, nearly 40% of which appear only once. Only patients with CD8+CD57+ cell expansion on flow cytometry were chosen for sequencing. Sequencing was done on a sample of sorted CD4+, CD8+, or CD8+CD57+ T cells (not recorded which) from PBMCs. The receptor source for this set is a human donor with aplastic anemia.

This clonotype was seen at least ten times. The chain links TRBV9 to TRBJ2-5; 9 bases match TRBD2. The ends lost 3 bases at V and 1 base at J; junction bases unmatched: 1. CDR3 length: 14 amino acids. The germline gives CDR1 SGDLS, CDR2 YYNGEE. CDR3 residues: CASSAGLAQETQYF. The DNA for the CDR3 is TGTGCCAGCAGCGCGGGACTAGCCCAAGAGACCCAGTACTTC.

The chain combines TRBV19 with TRBJ2-1, with 8 nucleotides matching TRBD2. Unmatched junction bases numbered 7, after V lost 7 bases and J lost 2 bases. Germline-derived CDR1 and CDR2 are LNHDA and SQIVND (reference sequence). This CDR3 is built from 15 residues. CDR3 in amino acids: CASTLDSGAYNEQFF. The CDR3 bases are TGTGCCAGTACCCTCGATAGCGGGGCCTACAATGAGCAGTTCTTC.

This clonotype was seen at least ten times. The chain joins TRBV6-1 to TRBJ1-2; tentatively, D is TRBD1 (6 bases). This CDR3 has 13 residues. Germline V gene sequence: CDR1 MNHNS, CDR2 SASEGT. V was pared by 10 bases and J by 2 bases, with 14 bases between. The CDR3 DNA reads as TGTGCCACTATAGACAGGAACAACTATGGCTACACCTTC. Protein: CATIDRNNYGYTF.

This clonotype has a count of ten or more. The genes are TRBV18 and TRBJ2-5; no definite D call. The CDR3 has 11 residues. Germline V gene data show CDR1 as KGHSH and CDR2 as LQKENI. V gave up 5 bases and J gave up 4 bases, with 5 bases separating them. DNA for the CDR3: TGTGCCAGCTCAACTACAGAGACCCAGTACTTC. The encoded protein is CASSTTETQYF.

Many counts were recorded for this clonotype. The chain recombines TRBV10-3 with TRBJ1-5; tentative D call: TRBD1 (5 bases). V was trimmed by 5 bases and J by 1 base, leaving 9 bases between them. Germline V gives CDR1 ENHRY, CDR2 SYGVKD. This CDR3 is 14 amino acids long. CDR3 coding DNA: TGTGCCATCAGTAACGCAGGGAGCAATCAGCCCCAGCATTTT. Translated: CAISNAGSNQPQHF.

CDR3 sequence reads: CASSDAGQAYYEQYF. CDR3 nucleotide sequence: TGTGCCAGCAGTGATGCGGGACAGGCGTACTACGAGCAGTACTTC. This rearrangement joins TRBV25-1 to TRBJ2-7; 8 bases fit TRBD1. This CDR3 has 15 residues. The germline CDR1 and CDR2 sequences are MGHDK and SYGVNS. Trimming removed 3 bases from V and 3 bases from J; junction bases left unmatched: 7.

This clonotype has ten or more counts. The gene calls are TRBV9 and TRBJ2-5; TRBD1 aligns across 9 bases. The germline gives CDR1 SGDLS, CDR2 YYNGEE. The length of the CDR3 is 16 residues. Trimming at V came to 4 bases and at J to 3 bases, leaving 10 bases not matched to a gene. In DNA form, the CDR3 reads TGTGCCAGCAGCTTGAGACCGGGACAGGGAAAAGAGACCCAGTACTTC. It yields the protein CASSLRPGQGKETQYF.

This chain connects TRBV2 to TRBJ2-7; D might be TRBD2 (7 bases). Germline CDR1 reads SNHLY; CDR2 reads FYNNEI. The CDR3 extends over 14 amino acids. Trimming shortened V by 7 bases and J by 7 bases, and 20 bases separated the two germline ends. In nucleotides, the CDR3 is TGTGCCAGCACCCTAGGGGGGGGGATCAAAGAGCAGTACTTC. Protein sequence: CASTLGGGIKEQYF. The complete variable domain, with remaining parts taken from reference TRBV2 and TRBJ2-7, reads EPEVTQTPSHQVTQMGQEVILRCVPISNHLYFYWYRQILGQKVEFLVSFYNNEISEKSEIFDDQFSVERPDGSNFTLKIRSTKLEDSAMYFCASTLGGGIKEQYFGPGTRLTVT.

The chain carries TRBV10-3 and TRBJ2-1, with 12 nucleotides matching TRBD2. CDR3 length: 15 residues. The V segment lost 10 bases and the J segment 4 bases; nucleotides outside the gene matches: 8. CDR1 and CDR2 from the germline V gene are ENHRY and SYGVKD. The CDR3 sequence is CATRTSGTSYNEQFF. The CDR3 DNA reads as TGTGCCACTCGGACTAGCGGGACTTCTTACAATGAGCAGTTCTTC.

The chain has TRBV6-1 and TRBJ1-6; 7 nucleotides line up with TRBD1. The CDR3 is made up of 13 amino acids. With 8 bases clipped from V and 6 bases from J, the junction kept 4 bases outside the gene matches. Germline V gives CDR1 MNHNS, CDR2 SASEGT. The CDR3 coding sequence is TGTGCCAGCCACTGGGACAGTAATTCACCCCTCCACTTT. Translating it yields CASHWDSNSPLHF.

The sample holds many counts of this clonotype. V and J are TRBV10-2 and TRBJ1-4; weak D call: TRBD1 (5 bases). The V gene lost 4 bases and the J gene lost 0 bases, with 9 bases spanning the gap. The CDR3 contains 15 residues. Germline CDR1 and CDR2: WSHSY and SAAADI. The CDR3 spells CASSVRGATNEKLFF. DNA for the CDR3: TGCGCCAGCAGTGTTCGGGGGGCAACTAATGAAAAACTGTTTTTT.

Worth noting for this clonotype: Germline is not matched at one junction end, which may reflect a read error. This chain links TRBV7-2 with TRBJ2-7; D gene ambiguous. Per the germline V gene, CDR1 is SGHTA and CDR2 is FQGNSA. The CDR3 spans 11 residues. The CDR3 bases are TGTGCCGGCAGCTCCTCCTACGAGCAGTGCTTC. This encodes CAGSSSYEQCF. The variable domain in full, completed from reference TRBV7-2 and TRBJ2-7, reads GAGVSQSPSNKVTEKGKDVELRCDPISGHTALYWYRQSLGQGLEFLIYFQGNSAPDKSGLPSDRFSAERTGGSVSTLTIQRTQQEDSAVYLCAGSSSYEQCFGPGTRLTVT.

V gene TRBV29-1 combines with J gene TRBJ2-3; D is ambiguous. Germline V lookup: CDR1 SQVTM, CDR2 ANQGSEA. The CDR3 is 10 amino acids. Trimming shortened V by 4 bases and J by 3 bases, and 2 bases separated the two germline ends. The DNA for the CDR3 is TGCAGCGTTGGAACAGATACGCAGTATTTT. It specifies CSVGTDTQYF.

Points on this clonotype: This may be a read error, as it is one base from a much larger clone. The chain combines TRBV5-1 with TRBJ2-7; D uncertain. Trimming removed 7 bases at V and 2 bases at J, with 22 bases between. CDR3 length: 16 residues. Germline V gene data show CDR1 as SGHRS and CDR2 as YFSETQ. The CDR3 DNA reads TGCGCCAGCGGCCCCGCCTCCATATTAGTAGCCTACGAGCAGTACTTC. Its translation: CASGPASILVAYEQYF.

The rearrangement links TRBV20-1 to TRBJ1-1; D remains unclear. The germline gives CDR1 DFQATT, CDR2 SNEGSKA (reference sequence). V lost 2 bases and J 4 bases, leaving 14 bases between the germline ends. CDR3 length equals 14 residues. CDR3 loop: CSARWELRLTEAFF. DNA for the CDR3: TGCAGTGCTAGATGGGAACTACGCCTCACTGAAGCTTTCTTT.

This clonotype was counted ten times or more. The V call is TRBV2, the J call TRBJ1-1; D might be TRBD1 (5 bases). Trimming shortened V by 5 bases and J by 5 bases, and 9 bases separated the two germline ends. This CDR3 spans 12 amino acids. Germline values: CDR1 SNHLY, CDR2 FYNNEI. CDR3 amino acids: CASSLQVTEAFF. The CDR3 nucleotides read TGTGCCAGCAGTTTACAGGTAACTGAAGCTTTCTTT.

The chain couples TRBV29-1 to TRBJ1-2; D remains unclear. CDR1 and CDR2 from the germline V gene are SQVTM and ANQGSEA. The CDR3 has 13 residues. The V end lost 5 bases, the J end lost 8 bases, and 18 bases lay between the germline ends. CDR3 region: CSVLEGSRKGYTF. For the CDR3, the DNA is TGCAGCGTTTTGGAGGGAAGTAGGAAAGGCTACACCTTC.

This chain connects TRBV7-9 to TRBJ2-1, with a possible D match to TRBD2 (5 bases). V gave up 5 bases and J gave up 8 bases, with 10 bases separating them. There are 12 residues in the CDR3. CDR1 and CDR2 (germline): SEHNR, FQNEAQ (reference sequence). This chain's CDR3 is CASSQTTHEQFF. CDR3 DNA sequence: TGTGCCAGCAGCCAGACTACCCATGAGCAGTTCTTC.

This clonotype was picked up many times. This chain joins TRBV5-4 and TRBJ1-2; D not resolved. This CDR3 has 16 residues. Germline V lookup: CDR1 SGHNT, CDR2 YYREEE (reference sequence). V was cut by 0 bases and J by 1 base, with 13 bases left in between. The CDR3: CASSLGAGLYNYGYTF. The CDR3 bases are TGTGCCAGCAGCTTGGGGGCAGGTCTATATAACTATGGCTACACCTTC.

V is TRBV20-1 and J is TRBJ2-3; 14 bases are a match to TRBD2. CDR3 length equals 14 residues. After removal of 1 base from V and 6 bases from J, the junction contained 0 bases not matched to a gene. Germline V gene data show CDR1 as DFQATT and CDR2 as SNEGSKA (reference sequence). The CDR3 DNA is TGCAGTGCTAGAGGGACTAGCGGGGGGGATACGCAGTATTTT. This translates into CSARGTSGGDTQYF.

V gene TRBV10-2 combines with J gene TRBJ2-1, with 11 bases fitting TRBD2. The germline gives CDR1 WSHSY, CDR2 SAAADI. With V trimmed by 3 bases and J by 10 bases, 8 bases remained unmatched. There are 15 residues in the CDR3. The CDR3 region has the DNA TGCGCCAGCAGTGAAGGTAGCGGGGGGGCGAGAGAGCAGTTCTTC. It codes for CASSEGSGGAREQFF.

Many counts were recorded for this clonotype. The rearrangement joins TRBV5-1 to TRBJ1-1, with TRBD1 matching 7 bases. The CDR3 is made up of 15 amino acids. CDR1 and CDR2 from the germline V gene are SGHRS and YFSETQ. With V trimmed by 1 base and J by 5 bases, 8 bases remained unmatched. The CDR3 is CASSLNGQGVTEAFF. CDR3 in DNA: TGCGCCAGCAGCTTGAATGGCCAGGGGGTTACTGAAGCTTTCTTT.

This clonotype has at least ten counts. The rearrangement links TRBV28 to TRBJ1-5; 8 nucleotides line up with TRBD1. V was clipped by 10 bases and J by 6 bases; unmatched bases: 8. The CDR3 sequence is 13 residues long. Germline assignment: CDR1 MDHEN and CDR2 SYDVKM. The CDR3 here is CATKTGDGQPQHF. The CDR3 bases are TGTGCCACCAAGACAGGGGACGGTCAGCCCCAGCATTTT.